The 23 T cell receptor beta chains below all came from one sample that was sequenced in a study of blood T cell repertoires in COVID-19. TCRdb's table, derived via immunoSEQ multiplex PCR, lists solely in-frame clones and lacks some. The repertoire holds around 210,000 clones, with 85% as singletons. The sequenced sample was peripheral blood. The receptor set was obtained from a man aged 50-59 years with COVID-19, enrolled during active disease.

The DNA of the CDR3 is TGCGCCAGCAGCTTGAGGACTAGCGGGGGCACAGATACGCAGTATTTT. Translated, it gives CASSLRTSGGTDTQYF. V is TRBV5-1 and J is TRBJ2-3, with 12 positions matching TRBD2. The V segment lost 1 base and the J segment 1 base; nucleotides outside the gene matches: 1. CDR3 length: 16 amino acids. CDR1 and CDR2 from the germline V gene are SGHRS and YFSETQ.

V is TRBV11-3 and J is TRBJ1-1; 9 nucleotides align to TRBD1. The CDR3 is 15 residues long. V was clipped by 5 bases and J by 0 bases; unmatched bases: 4. CDR1 and CDR2 (germline): SGHNT, YENEEA. The CDR3 DNA is TGTGCCAGCAGCCCCGGGACAGGGTTGAACACTGAAGCTTTCTTT. This codes for CASSPGTGLNTEAFF.

V is TRBV7-2 and J is TRBJ2-4; TRBD2 is a possible D gene (5 bases). CDR3 length: 19 amino acids. Germline loops: CDR1 SGHTA, CDR2 FQGNSA. Trimming left V 5 bases short and J 7 bases short, with 30 bases between. For the CDR3, the DNA is TGTGCCAGCAGCAATACGAAAACCATCGGGGTACCCAGCCCCAACATTCAGTACTTC. Its protein product is CASSNTKTIGVPSPNIQYF.

This chain connects TRBV6-6 to TRBJ2-1, with D maybe TRBD2 (6 bases). V shed 6 bases and J shed 6 bases, with 12 bases lying between them. The CDR3 sequence is 13 residues long. Germline V gene sequence: CDR1 MNHNY, CDR2 SVGAGI (reference sequence). CDR3 nucleotide sequence: TGTGCCAGCAGCAACGGGGGAGCCAATGAGCAGTTCTTC. Its protein is CASSNGGANEQFF.

The chain carries TRBV12-3 or TRBV12-4 and TRBJ2-1; a weak D match, TRBD2 (5 bases). Trimming pared 5 bases from V and 9 bases from J, leaving 14 bases between. The length of the CDR3 is 13 residues. CDR3 DNA sequence: TGTGCCAGCAGTCCCGACGGGATTGGTGAGCAGTTCTTC. This gives the protein CASSPDGIGEQFF.

The J gene is TRBJ1-2, the V gene TRBV19; TRBD1 might be the D (5 bases). Trimming took 4 bases from V and 8 from J, leaving 17 bases between them. The V gene's germline CDR1 is LNHDA and CDR2 SQIVND (reference sequence). CDR3 length: 14 residues. For the CDR3, the DNA is TGTGCCAGTAGTACCGGGAGAACTTCAGGGGGCTACACCTTC. Protein: CASSTGRTSGGYTF.

This rearrangement joins TRBV6-2 or TRBV6-3 to TRBJ1-2; tentatively, D is TRBD1 (5 bases). The CDR3 contains 14 residues. V was cut by 5 bases and J by 3 bases, with 13 bases left in between. Germline lookup yields CDR1 MNHEY and CDR2 SVGEGT. CDR3 bases: TGTGCCAGCAGTGGGGCAGGGCTCTACTATGGCTACACCTTC. It translates to CASSGAGLYYGYTF.

V is TRBV5-1 and J is TRBJ2-3; TRBD1 agrees at 7 bases. Germline values: CDR1 SGHRS, CDR2 YFSETQ. Trimming took 4 bases from V and 0 from J; bases not matched to a gene: 14. CDR3 size: 18 residues. The CDR3 bases are TGCGCCAGCAGCCTCGGGGACAGACGACTTACTAGCACAGATACGCAGTATTTT. Translated: CASSLGDRRLTSTDTQYF.

The rearrangement links TRBV5-1 to TRBJ2-7; TRBD2 agrees at 12 bases. Germline V gives CDR1 SGHRS, CDR2 YFSETQ. The CDR3 totals 16 residues. The J segment lost 2 bases and the V segment lost 5 bases, leaving 8 bases of the junction unmatched. CDR3 sequence (DNA): TGCGCCAGCAGTCCATCAGGACTAGCGGGGACCTACGAGCAGTACTTC. Translated, it gives CASSPSGLAGTYEQYF.

The chain couples TRBV11-1 to TRBJ2-7; TRBD1 matches 9 bases. Germline-derived CDR1 and CDR2 are SGHAT and FQDESV (reference sequence). The V segment lost 0 bases and the J segment 5 bases; nucleotides outside the gene matches: 5. The CDR3 length is 15 residues. This chain's CDR3 is CASSLAGTGSDEQYF. DNA of the CDR3: TGTGCCAGCAGCTTAGCGGGGACAGGGTCCGACGAGCAGTACTTC.

The chain uses TRBV7-3 and TRBJ1-6, with a possible D match to TRBD1 (5 bases). Trimming left V 5 bases short and J 6 bases short, with 8 bases between. Germline CDR1 and CDR2: SGHTA and FQGTGA. This CDR3 has 13 residues. CDR3 in amino acids: CASSRQSNSPLHF. The CDR3 region has the DNA TGTGCCAGCAGCCGACAGTCTAATTCACCCCTCCACTTT.

The V and J genes are TRBV7-2 and TRBJ2-3; D may be TRBD2 (7 bases). V dropped 5 bases and J dropped 5 bases, with 17 bases sitting between them. The CDR3 sequence is 15 residues long. Germline CDR1 and CDR2: SGHTA and FQGNSA. CDR3 sequence: CASSLRGGGGDTQYF. For the CDR3, the DNA is TGTGCCAGCAGCCTAAGGGGCGGGGGCGGAGATACGCAGTATTTT. The full variable domain, with the rest looked up from reference TRBV7-2 and TRBJ2-3, is GAGVSQSPSNKVTEKGKDVELRCDPISGHTALYWYRQSLGQGLEFLIYFQGNSAPDKSGLPSDRFSAERTGGSVSTLTIQRTQQEDSAVYLCASSLRGGGGDTQYFGPGTRLTVL.

The rearrangement links TRBV7-2 to TRBJ1-5; 10 bases are a match to TRBD1. The CDR3 length is 15 residues. Germline V gene sequence: CDR1 SGHTA, CDR2 FQGNSA. The V gene end was trimmed by 5 bases and the J gene end by 5 bases; junction bases not matched to a gene: 6. The CDR3 region has the DNA TGTGCCAGCAGCCCGCGGACAGGGGGATATCAGCCCCAGCATTTT. Translation gives CASSPRTGGYQPQHF.

The chain recombines TRBV3-1 (or the pseudogene TRBV3-2) with TRBJ1-4; D remains ambiguous. The CDR3 spans 14 residues. CDR1 and CDR2 (germline): LGHDT, YNNKEL (reference sequence). V was shortened by 1 base and J by 12 bases, with 15 bases between the two germline ends. CDR3 sequence reads: CASSQVQASRELFF. CDR3 in DNA: TGTGCCAGCAGCCAAGTTCAGGCCTCGAGGGAACTGTTTTTT.

Concerning this clone: This may come from a read error, since a much larger clone is one base off. This same CDR3 is encoded by further DNA sequences in the sample. J is TRBJ1-5 and V is TRBV3-1 (or the pseudogene TRBV3-2), with 9 bases identical to TRBD1. This CDR3 comprises 14 residues. The J segment lost 4 bases and the V segment lost 4 bases, leaving 2 bases of the junction unmatched. CDR1 is LGHDT, CDR2 YNNKEL, per germline (reference sequence). DNA for the CDR3: TGTGCCAGCAGCCTAGGGACAGGGAATCAGCCCCAGCATTTT. Amino acid sequence: CASSLGTGNQPQHF.

The chain has TRBV9 and TRBJ1-2, with D unresolved. The germline V and J ends were trimmed by 0 bases and 4 bases, with 10 bases remaining between them. Looked up from germline, CDR1 is SGDLS and CDR2 is YYNGEE. The CDR3 is made up of 14 amino acids. CDR3: CASSVEHTSYGYTF. The DNA for the CDR3 is TGTGCCAGCAGCGTAGAACACACCAGCTATGGCTACACCTTC.

The chain joins TRBV18 to TRBJ1-1; D remains unclear. The CDR3 sequence is 13 residues long. The germline V and J ends were trimmed by 2 bases and 1 base, with 5 bases remaining between them. CDR1 and CDR2 from the germline V gene are KGHSH and LQKENI. The CDR3 reads CASSPGPNTEAFF. For the CDR3, the DNA is TGTGCCAGCTCACCAGGGCCGAACACTGAAGCTTTCTTT. Full variable domain (outside the CDR3, taken from reference TRBV18 and TRBJ1-1): NAGVMQNPRHLVRRRGQEARLRCSPMKGHSHVYWYRQLPEEGLKFMVYLQKENIIDESGMPKERFSAEFPKEGPSILRIQQVVRGDSAAYFCASSPGPNTEAFFGQGTRLTVV.

The genes are TRBV6-1 and TRBJ2-1; D is undetermined. The CDR3 loop spans 16 amino acids. The germline V gene has CDR1 MNHNS and CDR2 SASEGT. The germline V and J ends were trimmed by 0 bases and 6 bases, with 15 bases remaining between them. The CDR3 loop reads CASSEAPPTSGNEQFF. The CDR3 region has the DNA TGTGCCAGCAGTGAAGCGCCTCCAACCTCGGGCAATGAGCAGTTCTTC.

V and J are TRBV4-1 and TRBJ2-7; 9 bases are a match to TRBD2. Germline assignment: CDR1 MGHRA and CDR2 YSYEKL. J gave up 4 bases and V 1 base, and 11 bases lay outside the gene matches. CDR3 length: 17 amino acids. The CDR3 protein is CASSQGAPLAGYYEQYF. In DNA form, the CDR3 reads TGCGCCAGCAGCCAAGGGGCCCCGCTAGCGGGGTATTACGAGCAGTACTTC.

This chain links TRBV9 with TRBJ2-7; the match to TRBD2 covers 11 bases. The germline CDR1 and CDR2 sequences are SGDLS and YYNGEE. CDR3 size: 16 residues. V shed 0 bases and J 4 bases; nucleotides not matched to a gene: 6. This CDR3 is CASSVGVAGGQYEQYF. DNA for the CDR3: TGTGCCAGCAGCGTAGGAGTAGCGGGGGGGCAGTACGAGCAGTACTTC.

This clone was observed a handful of times. This chain uses TRBV2 with TRBJ2-2, with 7 bases that match TRBD1. Trimming cost V 6 bases and J 6 bases; bases outside gene matches: 7. Per the germline V gene, CDR1 is SNHLY and CDR2 is FYNNEI. This CDR3 has 14 residues. The CDR3, as DNA: TGTGCCAGCAGGACAGGGATGCCATCCGGGGAGCTGTTTTTT. It translates to CASRTGMPSGELFF. Full variable domain (remainder filled in from reference TRBV2 and TRBJ2-2): EPEVTQTPSHQVTQMGQEVILRCVPISNHLYFYWYRQILGQKVEFLVSFYNNEISEKSEIFDDQFSVERPDGSNFTLKIRSTKLEDSAMYFCASRTGMPSGELFFGEGSRLTVL.

This clone has a single count. The chain has TRBV28 and TRBJ1-6, with D possibly TRBD1 on 5 matching bases. The CDR3 has 18 residues. From germline, CDR1 is MDHEN and CDR2 SYDVKM. Trimming pared 3 bases from V and 9 bases from J, leaving 24 bases between. The CDR3 is CASSFLWRAGRDGSPLHF. In DNA form, the CDR3 reads TGTGCCAGCAGTTTCTTGTGGAGGGCAGGGCGGGACGGTTCACCCCTCCACTTT. The entire variable domain, with the rest obtained from reference TRBV28 and TRBJ1-6, is as follows: DVKVTQSSRYLVKRTGEKVFLECVQDMDHENMFWYRQDPGLGLRLIYFSYDVKMKEKGDIPEGYSVSREKKERFSLILESASTNQTSMYLCASSFLWRAGRDGSPLHFGNGTRLTVT.

The V and J genes are TRBV24-1 and TRBJ1-4; no clear D gene. Looked up from germline, CDR1 is KGHDR and CDR2 is SFDVKD. The V end was cut by 4 bases, the J end by 0 bases, with 5 bases between. The CDR3 length is 14 residues. The CDR3 bases are TGTGCCACCAGTGACAACACAACTAATGAAAAACTGTTTTTT. This codes for CATSDNTTNEKLFF.